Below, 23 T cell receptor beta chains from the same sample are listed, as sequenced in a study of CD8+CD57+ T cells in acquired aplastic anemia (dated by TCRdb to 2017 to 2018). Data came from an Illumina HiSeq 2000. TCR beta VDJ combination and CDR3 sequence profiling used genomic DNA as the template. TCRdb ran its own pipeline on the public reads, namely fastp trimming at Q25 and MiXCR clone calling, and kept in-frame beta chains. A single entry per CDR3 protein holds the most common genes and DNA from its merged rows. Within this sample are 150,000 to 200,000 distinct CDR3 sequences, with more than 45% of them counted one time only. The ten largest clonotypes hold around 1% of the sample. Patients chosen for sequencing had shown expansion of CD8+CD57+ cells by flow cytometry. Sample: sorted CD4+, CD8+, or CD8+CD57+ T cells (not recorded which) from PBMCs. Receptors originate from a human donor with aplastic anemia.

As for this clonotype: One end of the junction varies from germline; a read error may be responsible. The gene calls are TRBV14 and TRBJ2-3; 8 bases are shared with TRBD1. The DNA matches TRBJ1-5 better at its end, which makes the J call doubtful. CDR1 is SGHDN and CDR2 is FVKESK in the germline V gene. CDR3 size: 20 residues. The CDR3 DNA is TGTGCCAGCAGCGAAGAACCGGGACAGGAGATCTGGGGAGGCACAGATACGCAGCATTTT. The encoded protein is CASSEEPGQEIWGGTDTQHF.

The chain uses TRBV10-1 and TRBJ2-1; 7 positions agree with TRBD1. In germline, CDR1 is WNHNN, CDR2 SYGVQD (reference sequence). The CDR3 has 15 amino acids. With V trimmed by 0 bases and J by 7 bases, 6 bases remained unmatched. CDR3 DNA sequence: TGCGCCAGCAGTGAGTCGGTGACAGGGAGAAATGAGCAGTTCTTC. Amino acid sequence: CASSESVTGRNEQFF.

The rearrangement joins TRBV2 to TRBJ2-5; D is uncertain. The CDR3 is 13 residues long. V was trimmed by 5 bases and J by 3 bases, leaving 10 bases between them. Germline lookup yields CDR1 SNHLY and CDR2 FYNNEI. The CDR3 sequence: CASSLDVKETQYF. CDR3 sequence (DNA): TGTGCCAGCAGTCTTGACGTGAAAGAGACCCAGTACTTC.

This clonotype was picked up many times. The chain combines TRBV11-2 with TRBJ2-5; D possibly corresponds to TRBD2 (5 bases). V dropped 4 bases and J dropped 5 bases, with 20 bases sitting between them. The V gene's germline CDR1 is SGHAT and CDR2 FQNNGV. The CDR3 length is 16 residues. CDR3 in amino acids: CASSSLRWGVKETQYF. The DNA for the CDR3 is TGTGCCAGCAGCTCCCTGAGGTGGGGAGTGAAGGAGACCCAGTACTTC.

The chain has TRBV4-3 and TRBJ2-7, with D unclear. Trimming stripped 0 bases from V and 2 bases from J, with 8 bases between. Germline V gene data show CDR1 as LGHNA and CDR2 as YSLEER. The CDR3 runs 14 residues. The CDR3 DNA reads TGCGCCAGCAGCCAAGATTTACAAGCCTACGAGCAGTACTTC. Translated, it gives CASSQDLQAYEQYF.

CDR3 DNA: TGTGCCACCAGTGATTCCCGACATGGTTCTTTAGAGACCCAGTACTTC. It yields the protein CATSDSRHGSLETQYF. V gene TRBV24-1 combines with J gene TRBJ2-5; D gene uncertain. The length of the CDR3 is 16 residues. Germline CDR1 KGHDR, CDR2 SFDVKD. V was trimmed by 2 bases and J by 4 bases, leaving 16 bases between them.

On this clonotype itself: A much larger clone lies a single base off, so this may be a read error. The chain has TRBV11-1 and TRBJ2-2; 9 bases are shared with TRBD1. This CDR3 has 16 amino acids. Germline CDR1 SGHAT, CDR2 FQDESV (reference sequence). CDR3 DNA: TGTGCCAGCAGCTCATCCGGGACAGGGAACACCGTGGAGCTGTTTTTT. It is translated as CASSSSGTGNTVELFF.

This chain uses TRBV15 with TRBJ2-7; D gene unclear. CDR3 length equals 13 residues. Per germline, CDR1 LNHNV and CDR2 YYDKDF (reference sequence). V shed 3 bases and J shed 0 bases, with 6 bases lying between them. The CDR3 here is CATSSHLSYEQYF. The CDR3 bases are TGTGCCACCAGCAGTCACCTCTCCTACGAGCAGTACTTC.

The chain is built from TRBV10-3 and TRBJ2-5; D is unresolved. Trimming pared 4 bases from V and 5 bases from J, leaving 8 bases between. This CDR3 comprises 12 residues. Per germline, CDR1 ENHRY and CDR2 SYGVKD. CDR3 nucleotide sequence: TGTGCCATCAGTGGAGCCTTGGAGACCCAGTACTTC. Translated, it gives CAISGALETQYF.

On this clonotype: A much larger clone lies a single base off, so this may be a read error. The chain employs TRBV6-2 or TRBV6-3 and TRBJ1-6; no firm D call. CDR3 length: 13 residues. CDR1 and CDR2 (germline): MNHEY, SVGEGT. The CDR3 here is CAGSWNSNSPLHF. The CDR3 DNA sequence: TGTGCCGGCAGTTGGAATTCTAATTCACCCCTCCACTTT.

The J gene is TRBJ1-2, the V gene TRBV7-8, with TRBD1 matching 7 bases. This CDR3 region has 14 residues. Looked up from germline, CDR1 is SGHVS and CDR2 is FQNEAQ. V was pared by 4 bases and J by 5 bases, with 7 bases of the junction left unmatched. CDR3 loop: CASSSRDSSYGYTF. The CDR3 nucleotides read TGTGCCAGCAGCTCCCGGGACAGTTCTTATGGCTACACCTTC.

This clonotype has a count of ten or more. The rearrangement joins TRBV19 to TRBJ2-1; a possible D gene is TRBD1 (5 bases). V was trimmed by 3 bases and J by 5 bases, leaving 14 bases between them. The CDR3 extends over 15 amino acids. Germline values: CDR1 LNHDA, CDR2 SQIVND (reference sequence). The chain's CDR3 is CASSILQGMHNEQFF. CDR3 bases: TGTGCCAGTAGTATTCTCCAGGGTATGCACAATGAGCAGTTCTTC.

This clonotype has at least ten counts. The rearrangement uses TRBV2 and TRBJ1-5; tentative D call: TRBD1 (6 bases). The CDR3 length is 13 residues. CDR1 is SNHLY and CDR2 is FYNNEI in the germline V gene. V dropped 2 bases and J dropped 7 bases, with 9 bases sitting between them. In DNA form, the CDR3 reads TGTGCCAGCAGTGAACAACAGGGCCAGCCCCAGCATTTT. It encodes CASSEQQGQPQHF.

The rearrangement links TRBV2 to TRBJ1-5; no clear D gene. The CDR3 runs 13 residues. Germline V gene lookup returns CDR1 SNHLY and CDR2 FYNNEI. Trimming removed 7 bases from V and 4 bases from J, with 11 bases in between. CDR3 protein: CASNLGMNQPQHF. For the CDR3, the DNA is TGTGCCAGCAACCTAGGGATGAATCAGCCCCAGCATTTT.

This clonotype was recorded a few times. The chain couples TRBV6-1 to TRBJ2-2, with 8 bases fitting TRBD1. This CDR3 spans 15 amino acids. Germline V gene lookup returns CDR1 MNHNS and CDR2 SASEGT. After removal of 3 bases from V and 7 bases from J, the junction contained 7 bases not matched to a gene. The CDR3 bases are TGTGCCAGCAGTGACACGACAGGGGTGATCGGGGAGCTGTTTTTT. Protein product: CASSDTTGVIGELFF.

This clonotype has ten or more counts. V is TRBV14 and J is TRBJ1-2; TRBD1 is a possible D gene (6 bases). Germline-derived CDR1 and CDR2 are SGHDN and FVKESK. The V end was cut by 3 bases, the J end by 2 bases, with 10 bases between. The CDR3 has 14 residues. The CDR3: CASSHIGGNYGYTF. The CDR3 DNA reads TGTGCCAGCAGCCACATAGGGGGGAACTATGGCTACACCTTC.

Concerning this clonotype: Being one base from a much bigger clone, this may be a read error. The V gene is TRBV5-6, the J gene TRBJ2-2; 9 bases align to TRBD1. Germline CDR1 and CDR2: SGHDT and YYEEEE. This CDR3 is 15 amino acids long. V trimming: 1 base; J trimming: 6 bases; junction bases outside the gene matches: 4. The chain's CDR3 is CASSLWDRDPGELFF. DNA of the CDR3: TGTGCCAGCAGCTTGTGGGACAGGGACCCCGGGGAGCTGTTTTTT.

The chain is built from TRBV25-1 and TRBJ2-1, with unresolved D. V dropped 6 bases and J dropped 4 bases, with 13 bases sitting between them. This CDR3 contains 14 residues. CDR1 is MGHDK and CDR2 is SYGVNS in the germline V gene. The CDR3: CASSPLYGYNEQFF. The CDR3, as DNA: TGTGCCAGCAGCCCCTTATACGGGTACAATGAGCAGTTCTTC.

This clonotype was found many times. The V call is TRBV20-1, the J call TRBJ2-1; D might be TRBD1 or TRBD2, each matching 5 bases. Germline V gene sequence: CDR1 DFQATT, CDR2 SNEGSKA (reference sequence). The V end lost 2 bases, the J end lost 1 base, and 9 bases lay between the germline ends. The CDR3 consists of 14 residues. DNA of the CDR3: TGCAGTGCTAGACGGGGCAGTTCCTACAATGAGCAGTTCTTC. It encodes CSARRGSSYNEQFF.

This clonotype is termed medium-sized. The DNA of the CDR3 is TGTGCCATCAGTCGGACAGATGGCTACACCTTC. Translating it yields CAISRTDGYTF. The chain is built from TRBV10-3 and TRBJ1-2; tentatively, D is TRBD1 (6 bases). Trimming removed 5 bases at V and 6 bases at J, with 7 bases between. CDR1 is ENHRY, CDR2 SYGVKD, per germline. CDR3 size: 11 residues.

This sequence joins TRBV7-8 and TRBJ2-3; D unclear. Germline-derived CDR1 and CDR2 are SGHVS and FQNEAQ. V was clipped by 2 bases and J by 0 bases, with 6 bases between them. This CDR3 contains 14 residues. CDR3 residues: CASSLTTSTDTQYF. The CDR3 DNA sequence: TGTGCCAGCAGCTTAACAACTAGCACAGATACGCAGTATTTT.

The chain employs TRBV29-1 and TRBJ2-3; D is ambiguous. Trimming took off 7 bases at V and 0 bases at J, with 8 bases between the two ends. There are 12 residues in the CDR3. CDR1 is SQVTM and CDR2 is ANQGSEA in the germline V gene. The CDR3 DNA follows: TGCAGCGCCGTAGGGAGCACAGATACGCAGTATTTT. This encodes CSAVGSTDTQYF.

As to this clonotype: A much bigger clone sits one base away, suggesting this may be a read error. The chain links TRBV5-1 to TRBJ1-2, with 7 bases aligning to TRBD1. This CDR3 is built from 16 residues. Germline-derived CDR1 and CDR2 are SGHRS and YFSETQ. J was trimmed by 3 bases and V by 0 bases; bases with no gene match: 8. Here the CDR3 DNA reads TGCGCCAGCAGCTTGGCCGGGACAGAGTTGGACTATGGCTACACCTTC. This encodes CASSLAGTELDYGYTF.